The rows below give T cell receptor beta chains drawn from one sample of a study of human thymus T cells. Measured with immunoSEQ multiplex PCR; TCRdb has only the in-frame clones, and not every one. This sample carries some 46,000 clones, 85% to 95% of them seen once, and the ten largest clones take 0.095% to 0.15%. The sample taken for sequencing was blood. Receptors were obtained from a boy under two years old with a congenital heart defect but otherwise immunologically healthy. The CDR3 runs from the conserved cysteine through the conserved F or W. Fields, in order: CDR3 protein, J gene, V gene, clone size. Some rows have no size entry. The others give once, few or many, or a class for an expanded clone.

CDR3 protein: CASSQKGPQGDGTEAFF
J gene: TRBJ1-1
V gene: TRBV27
clone size: -

CDR3 protein: CASSDQGADKNIQYF
J gene: TRBJ2-4
V gene: TRBV6-1
clone size: -

CDR3 protein: CASSFKDSGGDTQYF
J gene: TRBJ2-3
V gene: TRBV5-4
clone size: -

CDR3 protein: CASTTGGVETEAFF
J gene: TRBJ1-1
V gene: TRBV7-2
clone size: once

CDR3 protein: CASSVVGGSYNEQFF
J gene: TRBJ2-1
V gene: TRBV9
clone size: -

CDR3 protein: CSAGGANTEAFF
J gene: TRBJ1-1
V gene: TRBV29-1
clone size: -

CDR3 protein: CASSHGTGGNSPLHF
J gene: TRBJ1-6
V gene: TRBV14
clone size: -

CDR3 protein: CASSYVYSGANVLTF
J gene: TRBJ2-6
V gene: TRBV5-1
clone size: -

CDR3 protein: CASSDPLRWEGRGTQYF
J gene: TRBJ2-3
V gene: TRBV2
clone size: -

CDR3 protein: CASNWQTNTEAFF
J gene: TRBJ1-1
V gene: TRBV25-1
clone size: -

CDR3 protein: CASSQSRGLKAFF
J gene: TRBJ1-1
V gene: TRBV4-3
clone size: -

CDR3 protein: CASSLSTATDTQYF
J gene: TRBJ2-3
V gene: TRBV4-2
clone size: -

CDR3 protein: CASREGSYEQYF
J gene: TRBJ2-7
V gene: TRBV2
clone size: -

CDR3 protein: CASSQVGQGAYEQYF
J gene: TRBJ2-7
V gene: TRBV4-3
clone size: once

CDR3 protein: CASRITGLNTEAFF
J gene: TRBJ1-1
V gene: TRBV6-5
clone size: -

CDR3 protein: CASSEAWTGDGYTF
J gene: TRBJ1-2
V gene: TRBV6-1
clone size: -

CDR3 protein: CAISEGLAGSYEQYF
J gene: TRBJ2-7
V gene: TRBV10-3
clone size: -

CDR3 protein: CASSLSPAGRNQPQHF
J gene: TRBJ1-5
V gene: TRBV28
clone size: -

CDR3 protein: CASSYFPSGGQYF
J gene: TRBJ2-7
V gene: TRBV6-5
clone size: -

CDR3 protein: CASSDPSQGRNTEAFF
J gene: TRBJ1-1
V gene: TRBV6-4
clone size: -

CDR3 protein: CASSQPGQDAIYGYTF
J gene: TRBJ1-2
V gene: TRBV4-2
clone size: -

CDR3 protein: CASSPAWATEAFF
J gene: TRBJ1-1
V gene: TRBV7-6
clone size: -

CDR3 protein: CASSQPDRVYGYTF
J gene: TRBJ1-2
V gene: TRBV4-1
clone size: once

CDR3 protein: CASTRSGGAKTGELFF
J gene: TRBJ2-2
V gene: TRBV11-3
clone size: -

CDR3 protein: CASSPTVPDYGYTF
J gene: TRBJ1-2
V gene: TRBV4-2
clone size: -

CDR3 protein: CASSYSQGSGYGYTF
J gene: TRBJ1-2
V gene: TRBV6-5
clone size: -

CDR3 protein: CASSVHNTEAFF
J gene: TRBJ1-1
V gene: TRBV6-1
clone size: -

CDR3 protein: CASSYGPYQETQYF
J gene: TRBJ2-5
V gene: TRBV28
clone size: -

CDR3 protein: CASSLGTNTGELFF
J gene: TRBJ2-2
V gene: TRBV7-6
clone size: -

CDR3 protein: CASSQRASGGAGETQYF
J gene: TRBJ2-5
V gene: TRBV4-2
clone size: once

CDR3 protein: CASSTPGQGINQPQHF
J gene: TRBJ1-5
V gene: TRBV28
clone size: -

CDR3 protein: CSAGLQVTDTQYF
J gene: TRBJ2-3
V gene: TRBV29-1
clone size: -

CDR3 protein: CASSWAGPTDTQYF
J gene: TRBJ2-3
V gene: TRBV5-1
clone size: -

CDR3 protein: CASSIARGQETQYF
J gene: TRBJ2-5
V gene: TRBV19
clone size: -

CDR3 protein: CASSIRNSGYEQYF
J gene: -
V gene: TRBV19
clone size: -

CDR3 protein: CASSDLRGGSYEQYF
J gene: TRBJ2-7
V gene: TRBV13
clone size: -

CDR3 protein: CASSLAPGKGSQPQHF
J gene: TRBJ1-5
V gene: TRBV7-6
clone size: -

CDR3 protein: CASSPGPTPNSPLHF
J gene: TRBJ1-6
V gene: TRBV2
clone size: -

CDR3 protein: CAISDISDTQYF
J gene: TRBJ2-3
V gene: TRBV10-3
clone size: -

CDR3 protein: CASRLAGGGETQYF
J gene: TRBJ2-5
V gene: TRBV7-2
clone size: once

CDR3 protein: CASRDRGTEAFF
J gene: TRBJ1-1
V gene: TRBV4-3
clone size: -

CDR3 protein: CASSQDRYVLPPYTF
J gene: TRBJ1-2
V gene: TRBV4-1
clone size: -

CDR3 protein: CASSLGTFSDTQYF
J gene: TRBJ2-3
V gene: TRBV5-1
clone size: -

CDR3 protein: CASSLAGGPDTQYF
J gene: TRBJ2-3
V gene: TRBV5-1
clone size: -

CDR3 protein: CSGFSYEQYF
J gene: TRBJ2-7
V gene: TRBV20-1
clone size: -